Below are 28 T cell receptor beta chains sequenced from a single sample in a study of T cell responses to AZD1222 COVID-19 vaccine. Libraries were prepared by immunoSEQ multiplex PCR; TCRdb keeps only in-frame clonotypes and omits some of them. The sample shows about 140,000 clones, around 90% of them seen only once. Specimen: peripheral blood, collected on day 0 of AZD1222 vaccination. These receptors all stem from an adult in good health.

The V gene is TRBV9, the J gene TRBJ1-1; D not certain. V was clipped by 3 bases and J by 5 bases, with 17 bases between them. The CDR3 runs to 15 residues. Germline V gene lookup returns CDR1 SGDLS and CDR2 YYNGEE. CDR3 nucleotide sequence: TGTGCCAGCAGCGAACAGCGGATAGGAGGTACTGAAGCTTTCTTT. Translating gives CASSEQRIGGTEAFF.

The chain recombines TRBV5-6 with TRBJ2-1, with 8 bases matching TRBD1. Germline CDR1 SGHDT, CDR2 YYEEEE. V shed 1 base and J 7 bases; nucleotides not matched to a gene: 7. The CDR3 consists of 15 residues. The CDR3 is CASSLFRTGKNEQFF. CDR3 DNA: TGTGCCAGCAGCTTGTTCAGGACAGGGAAGAATGAGCAGTTCTTC.

The V and J genes are TRBV14 and TRBJ1-4; no firm D call. The germline V gene encodes CDR1 SGHDN and CDR2 FVKESK. This CDR3 is 13 amino acids long. Trimming took off 2 bases at V and 4 bases at J, with 5 bases between the two ends. CDR3: CASSQNRNEKLFF. CDR3 bases: TGTGCCAGCAGCCAAAATCGTAATGAAAAACTGTTTTTT. Variable domain in full (rest from reference TRBV14 and TRBJ1-4): EAGVTQFPSHSVIEKGQTVTLRCDPISGHDNLYWYRRVMGKEIKFLLHFVKESKQDESGMPNNRFLAERTGGTYSTLKVQPAELEDSGVYFCASSQNRNEKLFFGSGTQLSVL.

This clone has just one count. The chain has TRBV5-6 and TRBJ2-2; the D is unclear. This CDR3 spans 13 amino acids. Deletions cut 4 bases from V and 4 bases from J, with 8 bases between. The germline CDR1 and CDR2 sequences are SGHDT and YYEEEE. The chain's CDR3 is CASSLFVTGELFF. CDR3 nucleotides: TGTGCCAGCAGCCTCTTTGTCACCGGGGAGCTGTTTTTT.

DNA of the CDR3: TGTGCCAGCAGCTCTCGTTTGAGGACTAGCGGGGGAACCGGGGAGCTGTTTTTT. Protein: CASSSRLRTSGGTGELFF. The genes are TRBV9 and TRBJ2-2, with 13 bases matching TRBD2. The V segment lost 4 bases and the J segment 5 bases; nucleotides outside the gene matches: 11. There are 18 residues in the CDR3. The germline V gene encodes CDR1 SGDLS and CDR2 YYNGEE.

The rearrangement links TRBV3-1 (or the pseudogene TRBV3-2) to TRBJ2-3, with D possibly matching TRBD1 (6 bases). From germline, CDR1 is LGHDT and CDR2 YNNKEL (reference sequence). Trimming pared 0 bases from V and 2 bases from J, leaving 18 bases between. This CDR3 contains 18 residues. CDR3 sequence reads: CASSQDRGTGSLTDTQYF. The CDR3 bases are TGTGCCAGCAGCCAAGATAGGGGTACAGGGTCCCTCACAGATACGCAGTATTTT.

The chain employs TRBV5-4 and TRBJ2-2; TRBD2 aligns across 7 bases. Germline trimming cut 0 bases from V and 5 bases from J; bases unmatched to any gene: 4. This CDR3 has 15 residues. Germline V gene data show CDR1 as SGHNT and CDR2 as YYREEE (reference sequence). The CDR3 DNA reads as TGTGCCAGCAGCTTGGAAGTGGGGGGGACCGGGGAGCTGTTTTTT. As protein: CASSLEVGGTGELFF.

V gene TRBV6-1 combines with J gene TRBJ1-5; a weak D match, TRBD1 (5 bases). Germline assignment: CDR1 MNHNS and CDR2 SASEGT. This CDR3 contains 16 residues. The V and J ends lost 2 bases and 6 bases respectively, with 17 bases between them. The CDR3 coding sequence is TGTGCCAGCAGTGAATCTGTATGGGTGGGGGGTCAGCCCCAGCATTTT. Residues: CASSESVWVGGQPQHF.

The chain recombines TRBV15 with TRBJ1-3; D remains ambiguous. CDR3 length: 14 amino acids. Per germline, CDR1 LNHNV and CDR2 YYDKDF (reference sequence). V lost 2 bases and J 0 bases, leaving 5 bases between the germline ends. CDR3 sequence reads: CATSRRVSGNTIYF. The CDR3 DNA reads as TGTGCCACCAGCAGAAGGGTCTCTGGAAACACCATATATTTT.

V gene TRBV18 combines with J gene TRBJ2-4; TRBD1 might be the D (5 bases). Between the trimmed V and J ends, which lost 3 bases and 2 bases, there was a span of 20 bases. CDR3 size: 18 residues. Germline V gene data show CDR1 as KGHSH and CDR2 as LQKENI. CDR3 nucleotide sequence: TGTGCCAGCTCACCCCCCAGGGCTAGGGTTGTGTCCAAAAACATTCAGTACTTC. Its protein product is CASSPPRARVVSKNIQYF.

J is TRBJ1-3 and V is TRBV5-1; no firm D call. Trimming stripped 1 base from V and 0 bases from J, with 14 bases between. This CDR3 comprises 17 residues. Germline CDR1 reads SGHRS; CDR2 reads YFSETQ. For the CDR3, the DNA is TGCGCCAGCAGCTTGCTTGAATCAGCCTCCTCTGGAAACACCATATATTTT. Residues: CASSLLESASSGNTIYF.

The chain joins TRBV7-9 to TRBJ2-1; 9 nucleotides agree with TRBD2. Germline lookup yields CDR1 SEHNR and CDR2 FQNEAQ (reference sequence). CDR3 length equals 17 residues. Unmatched junction bases numbered 14, after V lost 5 bases and J lost 6 bases. The CDR3, as DNA: TGTGCCAGCAGCCTCAGGGGCTTAGCGGGAGCCGGCAATGAGCAGTTCTTC. Its translation is CASSLRGLAGAGNEQFF.

This clone was seen only a few times. The chain is built from TRBV7-9 and TRBJ2-7, with D perhaps TRBD2 (6 bases). This CDR3 is built from 13 residues. CDR1 SEHNR and CDR2 FQNEAQ come from the germline V gene (reference sequence). V was trimmed by 2 bases and J by 5 bases, leaving 10 bases between them. CDR3 protein: CASSLPPGDEQYF. CDR3 bases: TGTGCCAGCAGCTTACCTCCGGGGGACGAGCAGTACTTC.

V and J are TRBV2 and TRBJ1-1; D not resolved. CDR1 and CDR2 from the germline V gene are SNHLY and FYNNEI. The CDR3 covers 13 residues. Trimming left V 3 bases short and J 1 base short, with 6 bases between. The CDR3 DNA reads TGTGCCAGCAGTGACGGCGCGAACACTGAAGCTTTCTTT. It encodes CASSDGANTEAFF.

This rearrangement joins TRBV7-9 to TRBJ2-3; D remains unclear. Per germline, CDR1 SEHNR and CDR2 FQNEAQ (reference sequence). V shed 7 bases and J shed 4 bases, with 12 bases lying between them. The CDR3 has 13 residues. The CDR3 sequence is CASTMGFPDTQYF. DNA for the CDR3: TGTGCCAGCACCATGGGATTTCCAGATACGCAGTATTTT.

This sequence joins TRBV9 and TRBJ1-5, with 9 nucleotides matching TRBD1. This CDR3 spans 18 amino acids. J was trimmed by 0 bases and V by 2 bases; bases with no gene match: 9. Germline CDR1 SGDLS, CDR2 YYNGEE. CDR3: CASSVPPGQGYSNQPQHF. The CDR3 nucleotides are TGTGCCAGCAGCGTCCCTCCGGGACAGGGCTATAGCAATCAGCCCCAGCATTTT.

The chain joins TRBV5-8 to TRBJ1-1, with a weak D call TRBD1 (6 bases). The CDR3 extends over 12 amino acids. V lost 2 bases and J lost 4, with 6 bases in between. Germline assignment: CDR1 SGHTS and CDR2 YDEGEE. This CDR3 is CASSFRGTEAFF. For the CDR3, the DNA is TGTGCCAGCAGCTTCAGGGGCACTGAAGCTTTCTTT. The variable domain in full, completed from reference TRBV5-8 and TRBJ1-1, reads EAGVTQSPTHLIKTRGQQATLRCSPISGHTSVYWYQQALGLGLQFLLWYDEGEERNRGNFPPRFSGRQFPNYSSELNVNALELEDSALYLCASSFRGTEAFFGQGTRLTVV.

CDR3 in amino acids: CASSTRPGQLSSGANVLTF. The CDR3 DNA reads TGTGCCAGCAGCACTCGACCGGGACAGTTAAGCTCTGGGGCCAACGTCCTGACTTTC. The gene calls are TRBV11-2 and TRBJ2-6; 7 positions agree with TRBD1. The ends lost 5 bases at V and 0 bases at J; junction bases unmatched: 13. The CDR3 sequence is 19 residues long. CDR1 and CDR2 (germline): SGHAT, FQNNGV.

The chain has TRBV19 and TRBJ2-2; D possibly uses TRBD1 or TRBD2 (6 bases each). Between the trimmed V and J ends, which lost 1 base and 6 bases, there was a span of 21 bases. Per the germline V gene, CDR1 is LNHDA and CDR2 is SQIVND (reference sequence). This CDR3 is built from 18 residues. CDR3 sequence reads: CASSIGFRQGRFSGELFF. The CDR3 DNA is TGTGCCAGTAGTATAGGTTTTCGGCAGGGGAGGTTTTCCGGGGAGCTGTTTTTT.

The V gene is TRBV9, the J gene TRBJ2-7; no definite D call. Germline V gives CDR1 SGDLS, CDR2 YYNGEE. This CDR3 spans 15 amino acids. V was trimmed by 1 base and J by 0 bases, leaving 11 bases between them. CDR3 coding DNA: TGTGCCAGCAGCGTAAGTGGAACGAGCTCCTACGAGCAGTACTTC. Encoded protein: CASSVSGTSSYEQYF. Using reference TRBV9 and TRBJ2-7 for the parts outside the CDR3, the full variable domain is DSGVTQTPKHLITATGQRVTLRCSPRSGDLSVYWYQQSLDQGLQFLIQYYNGEERAKGNILERFSAQQFPDLHSELNLSSLELGDSALYFCASSVSGTSSYEQYFGPGTRLTVT.

The CDR3 sequence is CASRTAGANEQYF. The CDR3 bases are TGTGCCAGCAGGACAGCGGGAGCAAACGAGCAGTACTTC. The chain has TRBV7-9 and TRBJ2-7; TRBD2 matches at 8 bases. Germline CDR1 SEHNR, CDR2 FQNEAQ (reference sequence). This CDR3 is built from 13 residues. V lost 6 bases and J lost 5; bases outside the gene matches: 6. Complete variable domain (other parts from reference TRBV7-9 and TRBJ2-7): DTGVSQNPRHKITKRGQNVTFRCDPISEHNRLYWYRQTLGQGPEFLTYFQNEAQLEKSRLLSDRFSAERPKGSFSTLEIQRTEQGDSAMYLCASRTAGANEQYFGPGTRLTVT.

CDR3 sequence reads: CASSPRAGAGELFF. The DNA for the CDR3 is TGTGCCAGCTCACCACGCGCCGGGGCCGGGGAGCTGTTTTTT. The chain joins TRBV18 to TRBJ2-2, with a possible D match to TRBD2 (5 bases). This CDR3 region has 14 residues. Germline V gives CDR1 KGHSH, CDR2 LQKENI. V was pared by 1 base and J by 6 bases, with 9 bases between. Full variable domain (rest looked up from reference TRBV18 and TRBJ2-2): NAGVMQNPRHLVRRRGQEARLRCSPMKGHSHVYWYRQLPEEGLKFMVYLQKENIIDESGMPKERFSAEFPKEGPSILRIQQVVRGDSAAYFCASSPRAGAGELFFGEGSRLTVL.

The CDR3 here is CASSLRGQDYGYTF. The CDR3 DNA sequence: TGTGCCAGCAGCTTGCGGGGTCAGGACTATGGCTACACCTTC. This sequence joins TRBV5-6 and TRBJ1-2; D ambiguous. This CDR3 has 14 amino acids. The V end was cut by 1 base, the J end by 3 bases, with 10 bases between. Germline CDR1 is SGHDT and CDR2 is YYEEEE.

The rearrangement uses TRBV20-1 and TRBJ2-7; no reliable D call. This CDR3 comprises 12 residues. The V end lost 3 bases, the J end lost 4 bases, and 10 bases lay between the germline ends. The V gene's germline CDR1 is DFQATT and CDR2 SNEGSKA (reference sequence). The CDR3 is CSASGPTYEQYF. The DNA of the CDR3 is TGCAGTGCTAGTGGGCCAACTTACGAGCAGTACTTC.

This rearrangement joins TRBV19 to TRBJ1-2, with a weak D call TRBD1 (6 bases). The CDR3 extends over 14 amino acids. Between the trimmed V and J ends, which lost 4 bases and 6 bases, there was a span of 15 bases. Germline V lookup: CDR1 LNHDA, CDR2 SQIVND (reference sequence). CDR3 loop: CASSREQGRHGYTF. The CDR3 DNA reads as TGTGCCAGTAGTAGGGAACAGGGTAGACATGGCTACACCTTC. Filled out from reference TRBV19 and TRBJ1-2, the complete variable domain reads DGGITQSPKYLFRKEGQNVTLSCEQNLNHDAMYWYRQDPGQGLRLIYYSQIVNDFQKGDIAEGYSVSREKKESFPLTVTSAQKNPTAFYLCASSREQGRHGYTFGSGTRLTVV.

In its sample, this clone was seen a few times. The chain employs TRBV5-1 and TRBJ2-2; tentative D call: TRBD1 (5 bases). CDR1 and CDR2 from the germline V gene are SGHRS and YFSETQ. This CDR3 comprises 16 residues. The V end lost 2 bases, the J end lost 3 bases, and 14 bases lay between the germline ends. CDR3 sequence: CASSFSADTYTGELFF. Here the CDR3 DNA reads TGCGCCAGCAGCTTTTCCGCGGACACTTACACCGGGGAGCTGTTTTTT.

CDR3 sequence: CAWGRNTEAFF. In DNA, the CDR3 is TGTGCCTGGGGGCGGAACACTGAAGCTTTCTTT. The rearrangement links TRBV30 to TRBJ1-1; D remains ambiguous. The CDR3 consists of 11 residues. Germline V gene lookup returns CDR1 GTSNPN and CDR2 SVGIG (reference sequence). V lost 5 bases to trimming and J lost 1 base, with 5 bases between them.

The V call is TRBV6-4, the J call TRBJ2-1; no definite D call. The CDR3 runs 13 residues. CDR1 is MRHNA and CDR2 is SNTAGT in the germline V gene. V was cut by 6 bases and J by 5 bases, with 11 bases left in between. CDR3 nucleotide sequence: TGTGCCAGCAGCGAGGACGGCCACAATGAGCAGTTCTTC. Protein sequence: CASSEDGHNEQFF.